The 10 T cell receptor beta chains given below trace back to one sample, sequenced in a study of shared clonotypes between healthy human individuals. In the naive CD8 group, cells lacked CD45RO and were positively selected for CCR7, so terminally differentiated effector memory CD45RA+ cells were left out. TCRdb's table, derived via immunoSEQ multiplex PCR, lists solely in-frame clones and lacks some. The sample yields around 600,000 clones, about 95% seen once. What was sequenced was naive CD8+ T cells sorted from blood. The receptors were gathered from a woman younger than 45 in good health.

This clone was observed once. The sample holds other DNA sequences that translate to the same CDR3. The V gene is TRBV10-2, the J gene TRBJ2-7; unclear D gene. This CDR3 region has 12 residues. Germline V gene lookup returns CDR1 WSHSY and CDR2 SAAADI. The germline V and J ends were trimmed by 0 bases and 4 bases, with 4 bases remaining between them. The CDR3 coding sequence is TGCGCCAGCAGTGAGTCGGGATACGAGCAGTACTTC. Amino acids: CASSESGYEQYF.

The chain carries TRBV5-4 and TRBJ2-5; TRBD1 might be the D (6 bases). Matching the DNA end better, TRBJ2-7 makes the J call doubtful. The germline V gene has CDR1 SGHNT and CDR2 YYREEE (reference sequence). This CDR3 is 15 amino acids long. In nucleotides, the CDR3 is TGTGCCAGCAGCTTAGCGCAGGGGTCCACCTACGAGCAGTACTTC. Residues: CASSLAQGSTYEQYF.

The chain joins TRBV19 to TRBJ2-7; D uncertain. The CDR3 length is 13 residues. The V gene's germline CDR1 is LNHDA and CDR2 SQIVND (reference sequence). V dropped 5 bases and J dropped 3 bases, with 11 bases sitting between them. CDR3 sequence reads: CASSPATGYEQYF. CDR3 nucleotide sequence: TGTGCCAGTAGTCCCGCCACGGGCTACGAGCAGTACTTC.

This clone was recorded once. The J gene is TRBJ2-7, the V gene TRBV28; perhaps TRBD2 as D (6 bases). The germline V gene has CDR1 MDHEN and CDR2 SYDVKM. Deletions cut 3 bases from V and 3 bases from J, with 12 bases between. The CDR3 length is 14 residues. The CDR3 DNA reads as TGTGCCAGCAGTTTTTGGAGGGATTACTACGAGCAGTACTTC. It codes for CASSFWRDYYEQYF.

The sample holds one count of this clone. The chain recombines TRBV7-2 with TRBJ2-7; 13 bases are a match to TRBD2. The CDR3 loop spans 18 amino acids. With 1 base clipped from V and 0 bases from J, the junction kept 6 bases outside the gene matches. From germline, CDR1 is SGHTA and CDR2 FQGNSA. CDR3 DNA: TGTGCCAGCAGCTTAGGCCGACTAGCGGGAGGCGGCTCCTACGAGCAGTACTTC. Translated, it gives CASSLGRLAGGGSYEQYF.

The V gene is TRBV28, the J gene TRBJ2-1; possible D gene TRBD2, 5 bases. V was cut by 10 bases and J by 6 bases, with 25 bases left in between. There are 16 residues in the CDR3. CDR1 and CDR2 from the germline V gene are MDHEN and SYDVKM. Here the CDR3 reads CAIQPQTGSFANEQFF. DNA of the CDR3: TGTGCCATCCAACCTCAGACGGGGAGCTTCGCCAATGAGCAGTTCTTC. Together with reference TRBV28 and TRBJ2-1, the CDR3 gives the full variable domain: DVKVTQSSRYLVKRTGEKVFLECVQDMDHENMFWYRQDPGLGLRLIYFSYDVKMKEKGDIPEGYSVSREKKERFSLILESASTNQTSMYLCAIQPQTGSFANEQFFGPGTRLTVL.

This clone was detected a few times. Other DNA sequences in the sample encode the same CDR3. The gene calls are TRBV19 and TRBJ1-1; D uncertain. The CDR3 has 13 residues. In germline, CDR1 is LNHDA, CDR2 SQIVND (reference sequence). Trimming removed 3 bases from V and 0 bases from J, with 5 bases in between. The CDR3 DNA is TGTGCCAGTAGTATTAGCCTGAACACTGAAGCTTTCTTT. Protein product: CASSISLNTEAFF.

V usage is TRBV27 and J usage is TRBJ2-1, with unresolved D. The CDR3 totals 13 residues. V lost 3 bases to trimming and J lost 6 bases, with 9 bases between them. Per germline, CDR1 MNHEY and CDR2 SMNVEV (reference sequence). CDR3 in DNA: TGTGCCAGCAGTTTTGGCAGTAGCAATGAGCAGTTCTTC. Encoded protein: CASSFGSSNEQFF.

The CDR3 DNA is TGTGCCAGCAGTTACTCGAGTCAGGGACCTCAAGAGACCCAGTACTTC. Its protein product is CASSYSSQGPQETQYF. This chain connects TRBV6-5 to TRBJ2-5; either TRBD1 or TRBD2 may supply D (5 bases each). Trimming stripped 0 bases from V and 2 bases from J, with 13 bases between. Germline values: CDR1 MNHEY, CDR2 SVGAGI. This CDR3 is 16 amino acids long.

This chain links TRBV28 with TRBJ1-1; 7 nucleotides line up with TRBD1. Germline loops: CDR1 MDHEN, CDR2 SYDVKM. This CDR3 spans 13 amino acids. Trimming removed 7 bases from V and 5 bases from J; junction bases left unmatched: 7. The CDR3 bases are TGTGCCAGCAATAGACAGGGCCGGACTGAAGCTTTCTTT. Its translation is CASNRQGRTEAFF.